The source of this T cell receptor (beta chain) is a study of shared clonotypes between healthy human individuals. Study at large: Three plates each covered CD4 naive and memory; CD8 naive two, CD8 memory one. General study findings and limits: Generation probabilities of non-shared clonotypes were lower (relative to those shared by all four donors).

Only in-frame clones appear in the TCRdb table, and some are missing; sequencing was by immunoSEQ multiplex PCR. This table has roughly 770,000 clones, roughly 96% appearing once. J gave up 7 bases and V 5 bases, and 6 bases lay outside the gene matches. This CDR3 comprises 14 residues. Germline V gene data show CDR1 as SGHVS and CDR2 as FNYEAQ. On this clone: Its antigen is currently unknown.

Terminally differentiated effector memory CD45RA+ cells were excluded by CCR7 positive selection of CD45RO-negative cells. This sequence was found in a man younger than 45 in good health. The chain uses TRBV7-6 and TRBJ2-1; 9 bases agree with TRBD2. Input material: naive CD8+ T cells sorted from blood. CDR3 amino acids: CASSPLAGLNEQFF. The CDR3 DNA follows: TGTGCCAGCAGCCCTCTAGCGGGGCTAAATGAGCAGTTCTTC.